Shown below are 21 T cell receptor beta chains from a single sample sequenced in a study of shared clonotypes between healthy human individuals. Assay used: immunoSEQ multiplex PCR; TCRdb lists only in-frame clones, some missing. There are around 620,000 clones in the sample; about 95% occur only once, and approximately 0.12% lies in the top ten. It was CD45RO-negative cells, positively selected for CCR7, that made up naive CD8 cells, with terminally differentiated effector memory CD45RA+ cells excluded. Sequenced input: naive CD8+ T cells sorted from blood. The receptors were gathered from a young woman in good health.

The rearrangement links TRBV11-3 to TRBJ2-7; D might be TRBD1 or TRBD2, each matching 5 bases. This CDR3 region has 13 residues. Trimming took 5 bases from V and 2 from J, leaving 10 bases between them. Germline V gene data show CDR1 as SGHNT and CDR2 as YENEEA. The CDR3, as DNA: TGTGCCAGCAGCCGTGGGGGTACCTACGAGCAGTACTTC. Its translation is CASSRGGTYEQYF.

This chain connects TRBV9 to TRBJ2-3; D uncertain. CDR1 and CDR2 from the germline V gene are SGDLS and YYNGEE. Trimming removed 4 bases at V and 2 bases at J, with 14 bases between. The CDR3 has 15 residues. CDR3 residues: CASSLGWGNTDTQYF. CDR3 nucleotide sequence: TGTGCCAGCAGCCTTGGCTGGGGTAACACAGATACGCAGTATTTT.

This clone was counted only a few times. V gene TRBV9 combines with J gene TRBJ2-2; the D gene is possibly TRBD2 (5 bases). Trimming shortened V by 0 bases and J by 5 bases, and 8 bases separated the two germline ends. In germline, CDR1 is SGDLS, CDR2 YYNGEE. This CDR3 comprises 14 residues. CDR3 amino acids: CASSVGRGTGELFF. DNA for the CDR3: TGTGCCAGCAGCGTAGGCCGGGGAACCGGGGAGCTGTTTTTT.

This chain connects TRBV9 to TRBJ2-7, with D perhaps TRBD1 or TRBD2 (6 bases each). Trimming removed 3 bases from V and 5 bases from J, with 18 bases in between. Germline CDR1 and CDR2: SGDLS and YYNGEE. The CDR3 has 15 amino acids. CDR3 sequence (DNA): TGTGCCAGCAGCGCGGGGGCAGTGGCTTTTGACGAGCAGTACTTC. Its protein product is CASSAGAVAFDEQYF.

This clone was seen a single time. The same CDR3 also results from other DNA sequences found in this sample. The chain combines TRBV27 with TRBJ2-1, with D unresolved. Looked up from germline, CDR1 is MNHEY and CDR2 is SMNVEV (reference sequence). The CDR3 is 13 residues long. The V and J ends lost 3 bases and 3 bases respectively, with 6 bases between them. This CDR3 is CASSLFDYNEQFF. The DNA of the CDR3 is TGTGCCAGCAGTTTGTTTGACTACAATGAGCAGTTCTTC.

The rearrangement joins TRBV19 to TRBJ2-3, with D perhaps TRBD2 (5 bases). CDR3 size: 14 residues. Trimming took 3 bases from V and 1 from J, leaving 8 bases between them. CDR1 and CDR2 (germline): LNHDA, SQIVND (reference sequence). CDR3 nucleotide sequence: TGTGCCAGTAGTATTTGGGGAGGCACAGATACGCAGTATTTT. Translation gives CASSIWGGTDTQYF.

The genes are TRBV19 and TRBJ2-5; 10 bases match TRBD2. The assigned J gene may be wrong: the sequence end matches TRBJ2-7 better. Germline V gene data show CDR1 as LNHDA and CDR2 as SQIVND (reference sequence). The CDR3 consists of 16 residues. CDR3 DNA: TGTGCCAGTAGTCCAAAAGGAGTAGCGGGAGGCTACGAGCAGTACTTC. This sequence encodes CASSPKGVAGGYEQYF.

The chain joins TRBV5-6 to TRBJ2-3; D gene unclear. The CDR3 is 11 residues long. The ends were cut back, 5 bases at V and 2 bases at J, with 3 bases in the middle. CDR1 SGHDT and CDR2 YYEEEE come from the germline V gene. The CDR3 protein is CASSDTDTQYF. The CDR3 nucleotides read TGTGCCAGCAGTGACACAGATACGCAGTATTTT.

The rearrangement links TRBV28 to TRBJ2-2; D uncertain. Per germline, CDR1 MDHEN and CDR2 SYDVKM. V lost 3 bases and J 1 base, leaving 9 bases between the germline ends. CDR3 size: 15 residues. This CDR3 reads CASSFFGQNTGELFF. The CDR3 DNA follows: TGTGCCAGCAGTTTTTTCGGGCAGAACACCGGGGAGCTGTTTTTT.

This clone has only one observation. This chain uses TRBV4-1 with TRBJ1-2, with a weak D call TRBD1 (6 bases). V lost 0 bases, J lost 8 bases, and 22 bases lay in between. Germline CDR1 reads MGHRA; CDR2 reads YSYEKL. This CDR3 has 17 amino acids. The CDR3 DNA follows: TGCGCCAGCAGCCAAGAGGGACCGCGGACAGTAGATGTCGGCTACACCTTC. Protein: CASSQEGPRTVDVGYTF.

The genes are TRBV27 and TRBJ1-2; maybe TRBD1 (6 bases). The length of the CDR3 is 17 residues. V was cut by 5 bases and J by 5 bases, with 24 bases left in between. Germline assignment: CDR1 MNHEY and CDR2 SMNVEV (reference sequence). CDR3 nucleotide sequence: TGTGCCAGCAGTACCCTGAACGGGGCGGACAGAATATATGGCTACACCTTC. Its translation is CASSTLNGADRIYGYTF.

Remarks on this clone: One end of the junction varies from germline; a read error may be responsible. This rearrangement joins TRBV27 to TRBJ2-7, with TRBD2 identical over 7 bases. Germline CDR1 reads MNHEY; CDR2 reads SMNVEV (reference sequence). The CDR3 is 16 amino acids. The CDR3 sequence: CASSLSPREVGYEQYF. CDR3 in DNA: TGTGCCAGCAGTCTATCGCCCCGGGAGGTGGGCTACGAGCAGTACTTC.

V usage is TRBV5-1 and J usage is TRBJ2-1; the D gene is possibly TRBD1 (5 bases). Deletions cut 1 base from V and 12 bases from J, with 11 bases between. The germline CDR1 and CDR2 sequences are SGHRS and YFSETQ. The CDR3 covers 12 residues. CDR3 protein: CASSLSGAGQFF. For the CDR3, the DNA is TGCGCCAGCAGCTTGAGTGGGGCCGGGCAGTTCTTC.

This chain joins TRBV9 and TRBJ1-2; D unclear. The V end lost 3 bases, the J end lost 3 bases, and 12 bases lay between the germline ends. The V gene's germline CDR1 is SGDLS and CDR2 YYNGEE. The CDR3 spans 14 residues. The DNA for the CDR3 is TGTGCCAGCAGCGCCACCTCACCGGACTATGGCTACACCTTC. Amino acid sequence: CASSATSPDYGYTF.

The CDR3 reads CASSLLVQGTTSPQHF. The CDR3 nucleotides read TGTGCCAGCAGTTTACTAGTTCAGGGGACGACCTCGCCCCAGCATTTT. The V call is TRBV28, the J call TRBJ1-5, with a weak D call TRBD1 (6 bases). Trimming left V 2 bases short and J 9 bases short, with 20 bases between. This CDR3 comprises 16 residues. Germline loops: CDR1 MDHEN, CDR2 SYDVKM.

V is TRBV19 and J is TRBJ2-3, with 8 positions matching TRBD2. This CDR3 has 16 amino acids. Germline values: CDR1 LNHDA, CDR2 SQIVND (reference sequence). Trimming took 6 bases from V and 7 from J; bases not matched to a gene: 15. CDR3 nucleotides: TGTGCCAGTAGCCCACCGCTACGGGAGGGCCTAAATACGCAGTATTTT. Protein: CASSPPLREGLNTQYF.

The chain joins TRBV28 to TRBJ2-5, with TRBD2 as a possible D gene (6 bases). The end of the DNA fits TRBJ2-7 better, so the J call may be wrong. There are 15 residues in the CDR3. CDR1 and CDR2 from the germline V gene are MDHEN and SYDVKM. The CDR3 is CASTLGRAGRSEQYF. DNA of the CDR3: TGTGCCAGCACCTTAGGTCGGGCAGGGAGGTCCGAGCAGTACTTC.

J is TRBJ1-1 and V is TRBV6-1; no clear D gene. Per germline, CDR1 MNHNS and CDR2 SASEGT. V dropped 4 bases and J dropped 0 bases, with 6 bases sitting between them. The length of the CDR3 is 13 residues. The CDR3, as DNA: TGTGCCAGCAGTGGACATTTGAACACTGAAGCTTTCTTT. The encoded protein is CASSGHLNTEAFF.

This chain uses TRBV2 with TRBJ2-3, with a weak D call TRBD2 (5 bases). The CDR3 totals 14 residues. CDR1 is SNHLY and CDR2 is FYNNEI in the germline V gene. V was shortened by 7 bases and J by 2 bases, with 13 bases between the two germline ends. CDR3 DNA: TGTGCCAGCATATCAGGAGGATACACAGATACGCAGTATTTT. Protein sequence: CASISGGYTDTQYF.

The V call is TRBV28, the J call TRBJ2-7, with D possibly being TRBD2 (6 bases). This CDR3 has 16 amino acids. Germline CDR1 MDHEN, CDR2 SYDVKM. The ends were cut back, 8 bases at V and 0 bases at J, with 20 bases in the middle. CDR3 sequence reads: CASAEPIAGSSYEQYF. The DNA for the CDR3 is TGTGCCAGCGCCGAACCAATTGCGGGAAGCTCCTACGAGCAGTACTTC. The variable domain in full, completed from reference TRBV28 and TRBJ2-7, reads DVKVTQSSRYLVKRTGEKVFLECVQDMDHENMFWYRQDPGLGLRLIYFSYDVKMKEKGDIPEGYSVSREKKERFSLILESASTNQTSMYLCASAEPIAGSSYEQYFGPGTRLTVT.

This clone was observed once. This CDR3 is CASSERLETVKNTEAFF. The DNA of the CDR3 is TGTGCCAGCAGCGAACGGCTAGAGACAGTGAAGAACACTGAAGCTTTCTTT. The chain joins TRBV21-1 to TRBJ1-1; the table's D call, TRBD1, has no DNA check behind it. TRBV21-1 is noted as a pseudogene. CDR3 size: 17 residues.